Listed below are T cell receptor beta chains from one sample, sequenced in a study of blood T cell repertoires in COVID-19. Using immunoSEQ multiplex PCR, the repertoire was profiled, and TCRdb retains in-frame clones only, with some absent. The sample includes just under 50,000 clones, more than 75% of them seen just once. Sequenced sample: peripheral blood. These receptors were taken from a human donor in a cohort sampled during active COVID-19. Both conserved end residues are part of each CDR3. D genes are given only for firm matches. Some rows mark clone size as missing; the rest say once, few, many or name a class of expanded clone.

v_gene: TRBV7-2; d_gene: TRBD2; abundance: -; j_gene: TRBJ2-5; CDR3nt: TGTGCCAGCAGCGAAGACGGGACTAGCGGTGGCCTAGAGACCCAGTACTTC; CDR3aa: CASSEDGTSGGLETQYF
v_gene: TRBV19; d_gene: TRBD2; abundance: -; j_gene: TRBJ2-1; CDR3nt: TGTGCCAGTAGTAGGCTAGCGGGCAATGAGCAGTTCTTC; CDR3aa: CASSRLAGNEQFF
v_gene: TRBV5-1; d_gene: TRBD1; abundance: -; j_gene: TRBJ2-7; CDR3nt: TGCGCCAGCAGCTCGATCAGGGGGTTCAGCTACGAGCAGTACTTC; CDR3aa: CASSSIRGFSYEQYF
v_gene: TRBV6-6; d_gene: TRBD1; abundance: -; j_gene: TRBJ1-1; CDR3nt: TGTGCCAGCAGTTACCGGACAGGGGTAGGCACTGAAGCTTTCTTT; CDR3aa: CASSYRTGVGTEAFF
v_gene: TRBV2; d_gene: -; abundance: -; j_gene: TRBJ1-6; CDR3nt: TGTGCCAGCAGAACCCAGACAGCAAATAATTCACCCCTCCACTTT; CDR3aa: CASRTQTANNSPLHF
v_gene: TRBV2; d_gene: -; abundance: -; j_gene: TRBJ2-3; CDR3nt: TGTGCCAGCAGTGAACCAGGGCCAATTTACACAGATACGCAGTATTTT; CDR3aa: CASSEPGPIYTDTQYF
v_gene: TRBV27; d_gene: TRBD1; abundance: -; j_gene: TRBJ1-1; CDR3nt: TGTGCCAGCAGCCCGTTCAGGGGGCTCACTGAAGCTTTCTTT; CDR3aa: CASSPFRGLTEAFF
v_gene: TRBV7-6; d_gene: TRBD1; abundance: -; j_gene: TRBJ2-7; CDR3nt: TGTGCCAGCAGCTTGACCGGGACAGGGGTAATCGAGCAGTACTTC; CDR3aa: CASSLTGTGVIEQYF
v_gene: TRBV5-8; d_gene: -; abundance: -; j_gene: TRBJ1-2; CDR3nt: TGTGCCAGCAGCTTCGGGGAGGACTATGGCTACACCTTC; CDR3aa: CASSFGEDYGYTF
v_gene: TRBV10-3; d_gene: TRBD2; abundance: -; j_gene: TRBJ2-3; CDR3nt: TGTGCCATCTTGGCGGGAGTAGGGGATACGCAGTATTTT; CDR3aa: CAILAGVGDTQYF
v_gene: TRBV19; d_gene: -; abundance: -; j_gene: TRBJ2-5; CDR3nt: TGTGCCAGTAGTCCTCCTTTGGGGCGTCAGGAGACCCAGTACTTC; CDR3aa: CASSPPLGRQETQYF
v_gene: TRBV6-1; d_gene: TRBD1; abundance: -; j_gene: TRBJ2-6; CDR3nt: TGTGCCAGCAGTGAAGCGCTCGCCGGGACAGGAGACTCTGGGGCCAACGTCCTGACTTTC; CDR3aa: CASSEALAGTGDSGANVLTF
v_gene: TRBV27; d_gene: -; abundance: -; j_gene: TRBJ2-7; CDR3nt: TGTGCCAGCAGAAGTCAGGGGCCCTACGAGCAGTACTTC; CDR3aa: CASRSQGPYEQYF
v_gene: TRBV6-5; d_gene: -; abundance: -; j_gene: TRBJ1-5; CDR3nt: TGTGCCAGCACCGAGGAAAAGAATCAGCCCCAGCATTTT; CDR3aa: CASTEEKNQPQHF
v_gene: TRBV5-6; d_gene: TRBD2; abundance: -; j_gene: TRBJ2-1; CDR3nt: TGTGCCAGCAGCGCCAGGATGGCGGGGGATGAGCAGTTCTTC; CDR3aa: CASSARMAGDEQFF
v_gene: TRBV5-3; d_gene: -; abundance: -; j_gene: TRBJ1-1; CDR3nt: TGTGCCTGGGGAGGACATCCGGAAGCTTTCTTT; CDR3aa: CAWGGHPEAFF
v_gene: TRBV3-1/TRBV3-2; d_gene: -; abundance: -; j_gene: TRBJ1-1; CDR3nt: TGTGCCAGCAGCCAAAACAGGGTAACTGAAGCTTTCTTT; CDR3aa: CASSQNRVTEAFF
v_gene: TRBV5-1; d_gene: TRBD2; abundance: -; j_gene: TRBJ2-7; CDR3nt: TGCGCCAGCAGCTTGGTGCCTAGCGGGACCTACGAGCAGTACTTC; CDR3aa: CASSLVPSGTYEQYF
v_gene: TRBV7-9; d_gene: -; abundance: -; j_gene: TRBJ1-2; CDR3nt: TGTGCCAGCAGACCGGACAGCAGCTATGGCTACACCTTC; CDR3aa: CASRPDSSYGYTF
v_gene: TRBV5-5; d_gene: TRBD1; abundance: -; j_gene: TRBJ2-5; CDR3nt: TGTGCCAGCAGCTTGGACAGGGGAGAAGAGACCCAGTACTTC; CDR3aa: CASSLDRGEETQYF
v_gene: TRBV3-1/TRBV3-2; d_gene: -; abundance: -; j_gene: TRBJ2-1; CDR3nt: TGTGCCAGCAGCCATTTAGCGACCTACAATGAGCAGTTCTTC; CDR3aa: CASSHLATYNEQFF
v_gene: TRBV5-1; d_gene: -; abundance: -; j_gene: TRBJ1-6; CDR3nt: TGCGCCAGCAGCTTTTCGGGGGACTATAATTCACCCCTCCACTTT; CDR3aa: CASSFSGDYNSPLHF
v_gene: TRBV2; d_gene: -; abundance: -; j_gene: TRBJ1-6; CDR3nt: TGTGCCAGCAGTGAAAACAGGGTAAATTCACCCCTCCACTTT; CDR3aa: CASSENRVNSPLHF
v_gene: TRBV12-3/TRBV12-4; d_gene: TRBD1; abundance: -; j_gene: TRBJ2-4; CDR3nt: TGTGCCAGCAGTTACGGACAGGGATACATTCAGTACTTC; CDR3aa: CASSYGQGYIQYF
v_gene: TRBV2; d_gene: -; abundance: -; j_gene: TRBJ1-2; CDR3nt: TGTGCCAGCAGTGTGATAAGTTCCCGGGGATATGGCTACACCTTC; CDR3aa: CASSVISSRGYGYTF
v_gene: TRBV7-9; d_gene: -; abundance: once; j_gene: TRBJ1-1; CDR3nt: TGTGCCAGCAACAATAGGAACACTGAAGCTTTCTTT; CDR3aa: CASNNRNTEAFF
v_gene: TRBV2; d_gene: TRBD1; abundance: -; j_gene: TRBJ1-3; CDR3nt: TGTGCCAGCAGTGAAAATCCAGGGGGCCCTGGAAACACCATATATTTT; CDR3aa: CASSENPGGPGNTIYF
v_gene: TRBV2; d_gene: TRBD1; abundance: -; j_gene: TRBJ1-5; CDR3nt: TGTGCCAGCAGTGCCGGGACAGGGGTTTTGAATCAGCCCCAGCATTTT; CDR3aa: CASSAGTGVLNQPQHF
v_gene: TRBV2; d_gene: TRBD2; abundance: -; j_gene: TRBJ2-7; CDR3nt: TGTGCCAGCAGTGAGCAGGGACTAGCGGGAGACGAGCAGTACTTC; CDR3aa: CASSEQGLAGDEQYF
v_gene: TRBV12-3/TRBV12-4; d_gene: -; abundance: -; j_gene: TRBJ1-6; CDR3nt: TGTGCCAGCAGTTTGGGAGACCGGTCACCCCTCCACTTT; CDR3aa: CASSLGDRSPLHF
v_gene: TRBV28; d_gene: TRBD1; abundance: -; j_gene: TRBJ2-3; CDR3nt: TGTGCCAGCAGAAAGACAGGGACAGATACGCAGTATTTT; CDR3aa: CASRKTGTDTQYF
v_gene: TRBV7-9; d_gene: TRBD2; abundance: -; j_gene: TRBJ2-1; CDR3nt: TGTGCCAGCATCCGCGGACTAGCGGTTTACAATGAGCAGTTCTTC; CDR3aa: CASIRGLAVYNEQFF
v_gene: TRBV7-2; d_gene: TRBD1; abundance: -; j_gene: TRBJ1-2; CDR3nt: TGTGCCAGCAGCTTAATCAGGGACAGAGTCAGTTATGGCTACACCTTC; CDR3aa: CASSLIRDRVSYGYTF
v_gene: TRBV21-1; d_gene: -; abundance: -; j_gene: TRBJ2-2; CDR3nt: TGTGCCAGCAGCAGGGGACTCTCCGGGGAGCTGTTTTTT; CDR3aa: CASSRGLSGELFF
v_gene: TRBV6-6; d_gene: TRBD1; abundance: -; j_gene: TRBJ1-2; CDR3nt: TGTGCCAGCAGTCGCCGACAGGGGCGAAAAAGTTTTACCTATGGCTACACCTTC; CDR3aa: CASSRRQGRKSFTYGYTF
v_gene: TRBV20-1; d_gene: TRBD2; abundance: -; j_gene: TRBJ2-1; CDR3nt: TGCAGTGCTAGTTCTAGCGGGTACAATGAGCAGTTCTTC; CDR3aa: CSASSSGYNEQFF
v_gene: TRBV5-4; d_gene: -; abundance: -; j_gene: TRBJ1-1; CDR3nt: TGTGCCAGCAGCTTGGACAACCGGAACACTGAAGCTTTCTTT; CDR3aa: CASSLDNRNTEAFF
v_gene: TRBV7-9; d_gene: TRBD1; abundance: -; j_gene: TRBJ1-4; CDR3nt: TGTGCCAGCAGCCCGAAGGGGGCAGGGGGCGAAAAACTGTTTTTT; CDR3aa: CASSPKGAGGEKLFF
v_gene: TRBV4-3; d_gene: TRBD1; abundance: -; j_gene: TRBJ2-7; CDR3nt: TGCGCCAGCAGCCAAGGGACAGGGGATCACGAGCAGTACTTC; CDR3aa: CASSQGTGDHEQYF
v_gene: TRBV5-5; d_gene: -; abundance: once; j_gene: TRBJ1-1; CDR3nt: TGTGCCAGCAGTTTTACTGACGGGTACACTGAAGCTTTCTTT; CDR3aa: CASSFTDGYTEAFF
v_gene: TRBV5-1; d_gene: TRBD1; abundance: -; j_gene: TRBJ1-1; CDR3nt: TGCGCCAGCAGCCGGGACAGGGGGTACACTGAAGCTTTCTTT; CDR3aa: CASSRDRGYTEAFF
v_gene: TRBV3-1/TRBV3-2; d_gene: -; abundance: -; j_gene: TRBJ1-5; CDR3nt: TGTGCCAGCAGCCCCAGGGGATACAATCAGCCCCAGCATTTT; CDR3aa: CASSPRGYNQPQHF
v_gene: TRBV7-9; d_gene: TRBD2; abundance: few; j_gene: TRBJ2-1; CDR3nt: TGTGCCAGCAGCTCTAGCGGGGGGGCGAGTGAGCAGTTCTTC; CDR3aa: CASSSSGGASEQFF
v_gene: TRBV19; d_gene: -; abundance: -; j_gene: TRBJ1-2; CDR3nt: TGTGCCAGTAGTATCGCCGGAGACTATGGCTACACCTTC; CDR3aa: CASSIAGDYGYTF
v_gene: TRBV12-3/TRBV12-4; d_gene: TRBD1; abundance: -; j_gene: TRBJ1-1; CDR3nt: TGTGCCAGCTCCCCCGGGACAGAGAATGAAGCTTTCTTT; CDR3aa: CASSPGTENEAFF
v_gene: TRBV6-6; d_gene: TRBD1; abundance: -; j_gene: TRBJ2-5; CDR3nt: TGTGCCAGCAGCACACAGGGGGCGCGAGAGACCCAGTACTTC; CDR3aa: CASSTQGARETQYF
v_gene: TRBV11-2; d_gene: -; abundance: -; j_gene: TRBJ2-1; CDR3nt: TGTGCCAGCAGCTTTCTTCGCGGCACGCAGTACAATGAGCAGTTCTTC; CDR3aa: CASSFLRGTQYNEQFF
v_gene: TRBV29-1; d_gene: -; abundance: once; j_gene: TRBJ2-7; CDR3nt: TGCAGCGCACGGACATTTTTCTACGAGCAGTACTTC; CDR3aa: CSARTFFYEQYF
v_gene: TRBV4-1; d_gene: TRBD1; abundance: -; j_gene: TRBJ1-4; CDR3nt: TGCGCCAGCAGCCAAGATCCGACAGGGTATGAAAAACTGTTTTTT; CDR3aa: CASSQDPTGYEKLFF
v_gene: TRBV7-9; d_gene: -; abundance: -; j_gene: TRBJ1-2; CDR3nt: TGTGCCAGCAGCTCCGACAGGAGATATGGCTACACCTTC; CDR3aa: CASSSDRRYGYTF
v_gene: TRBV6-5; d_gene: TRBD1; abundance: -; j_gene: TRBJ1-1; CDR3nt: TGTGCCAGCAGGGTCACAGGGGTTCCTGAAGCTTTCTTT; CDR3aa: CASRVTGVPEAFF
v_gene: TRBV19; d_gene: -; abundance: -; j_gene: TRBJ2-3; CDR3nt: TGTGCCAGTAGTAACAGGGTTTTTCGTCGGGATACGCAGTATTTT; CDR3aa: CASSNRVFRRDTQYF
v_gene: TRBV3-1/TRBV3-2; d_gene: -; abundance: -; j_gene: TRBJ2-4; CDR3nt: TGTGCCAGCAGCCAAGTGCGTCAGGGCGTCATTCAGTACTTC; CDR3aa: CASSQVRQGVIQYF
v_gene: TRBV5-8; d_gene: TRBD1; abundance: -; j_gene: TRBJ2-3; CDR3nt: TGTGCCAGCAGCCCCCCCGGGACAGCTAGCACATATACGCAGTATTTT; CDR3aa: CASSPPGTASTYTQYF
v_gene: TRBV5-6; d_gene: TRBD1; abundance: -; j_gene: TRBJ2-2; CDR3nt: TGTGCCAGCAGCAGAACATACAGGGGTTTGGGGGAGCTGTTTTTT; CDR3aa: CASSRTYRGLGELFF
v_gene: TRBV19; d_gene: -; abundance: -; j_gene: TRBJ1-5; CDR3nt: TGTGCCAGTAGACAAGGGGTGGGCAATCAGCCCCAGCATTTT; CDR3aa: CASRQGVGNQPQHF
v_gene: TRBV18; d_gene: -; abundance: -; j_gene: TRBJ2-7; CDR3nt: TGTGCCAGCTCACCGATCGGAACGGGGAGGTACGAGCAGTACTTC; CDR3aa: CASSPIGTGRYEQYF
v_gene: TRBV6-5; d_gene: -; abundance: -; j_gene: TRBJ2-7; CDR3nt: TGTGCCAGCACCTACGGACTGGGTTACGAGCAGTACTTC; CDR3aa: CASTYGLGYEQYF
v_gene: TRBV10-1; d_gene: TRBD2; abundance: -; j_gene: TRBJ2-1; CDR3nt: TGCGCCAGCAGTGAGGAAGGGACTAGCGGGATCGATGAGCAGTTCTTC; CDR3aa: CASSEEGTSGIDEQFF
v_gene: TRBV15; d_gene: TRBD1; abundance: -; j_gene: TRBJ1-1; CDR3nt: TGTGCCACCAGCAGCCGTAGGACAGGGGGAATTGAAGCTTTCTTT; CDR3aa: CATSSRRTGGIEAFF